These 15 T cell receptor beta chains originate from one sample sequenced in a study of blood T cells in healthy people across ages. The use of a sample-barcoded 5' primer and a J-beta primer mix characterized a second PCR of roughly 6 to 11 cycles. In TCRdb, the 5' RACE reads were re-called with MiXCR into one record per CDR3 protein. This table has 1.5 million to 2 million distinct CDR3 sequences, about 50% appearing once. Material for sequencing was blood. Receptors originate from a woman between 40 and 55 years old in good health.

The chain combines TRBV7-9 with TRBJ2-1; 7 positions agree with TRBD2. In germline, CDR1 is SEHNR, CDR2 FQNEAQ (reference sequence). This CDR3 contains 16 residues. The V segment lost 0 bases and the J segment 0 bases; nucleotides outside the gene matches: 2. CDR3 DNA sequence: TGTGCCAGCAGCTTAGCAGGGAGGGACTCCTACAATGAGCAGTTCTTC. Translation gives CASSLAGRDSYNEQFF.

The chain employs TRBV25-1 and TRBJ1-2, with D possibly being TRBD1 (5 bases). The ends were cut back, 6 bases at V and 5 bases at J, with 10 bases in the middle. Germline CDR1 MGHDK, CDR2 SYGVNS. The length of the CDR3 is 12 residues. The CDR3 reads CASRPQGYGYTF. CDR3 coding DNA: TGTGCCAGCAGGCCCCAGGGATATGGCTACACCTTC.

The chain uses TRBV7-2 and TRBJ2-7, with D uncertain. The V gene's germline CDR1 is SGHTA and CDR2 FQGNSA. The V end was cut by 2 bases, the J end by 5 bases, with 7 bases between. CDR3 length equals 12 residues. CDR3 nucleotides: TGTGCCAGCAGCTTAAGCCGCCACGAGCAGTACTTC. Protein sequence: CASSLSRHEQYF.

The chain's CDR3 is CASSKRGLAGRRVQETQYF. CDR3 nucleotides: TGTGCCAGCAGTAAACGGGGACTAGCGGGGCGCCGGGTACAAGAGACCCAGTACTTC. The chain links TRBV6-1 to TRBJ2-5; 13 nucleotides line up with TRBD2. The CDR3 is made up of 19 amino acids. Germline V gives CDR1 MNHNS, CDR2 SASEGT. Losses at the gene ends were 5 bases for V and 2 bases for J; bases not matched to a gene: 14.

CDR3 sequence reads: CASKKGAEWTQYF. Here the CDR3 DNA reads TGTGCCAGCAAGAAGGGGGCGGAATGGACCCAGTACTTC. The chain carries TRBV7-9 and TRBJ2-5; 7 nucleotides match TRBD1. The germline gives CDR1 SEHNR, CDR2 FQNEAQ (reference sequence). The ends lost 7 bases at V and 7 bases at J; junction bases unmatched: 9. CDR3 size: 13 residues. Using reference TRBV7-9 and TRBJ2-5 for the parts outside the CDR3, the full variable domain is DTGVSQNPRHKITKRGQNVTFRCDPISEHNRLYWYRQTLGQGPEFLTYFQNEAQLEKSRLLSDRFSAERPKGSFSTLEIQRTEQGDSAMYLCASKKGAEWTQYFGPGTRLLVL.

Written as DNA, the CDR3 is TGCAGTGCTAGAGATCCCGGGGGGCCGAGGGATACGCAGTATTTT. It codes for CSARDPGGPRDTQYF. This chain links TRBV20-1 with TRBJ2-3, with a possible D match to TRBD2 (7 bases). Germline V gene sequence: CDR1 DFQATT, CDR2 SNEGSKA (reference sequence). The V gene lost 0 bases and the J gene lost 6 bases, with 16 bases spanning the gap. The CDR3 extends over 15 amino acids.

The CDR3 is CASSLGGRIGDRDSYNSPLHF. The CDR3 DNA reads as TGTGCCAGCAGCTTAGGAGGACGGATTGGAGACAGGGACTCCTATAATTCACCCCTCCACTTT. The chain carries TRBV7-6 and TRBJ1-6; 7 bases agree with TRBD1. The CDR3 runs to 21 residues. The germline CDR1 and CDR2 sequences are SGHVS and FNYEAQ. The V segment lost 1 base and the J segment 0 bases; nucleotides outside the gene matches: 15.

The chain carries TRBV6-6 and TRBJ1-4; no clear D. V was shortened by 6 bases and J by 0 bases, with 8 bases between the two germline ends. The CDR3 is made up of 14 amino acids. The V gene's germline CDR1 is MNHNY and CDR2 SVGAGI (reference sequence). The CDR3 is CASRLEATNEKLFF. DNA of the CDR3: TGTGCCAGCAGACTGGAGGCAACTAATGAAAAACTGTTTTTT.

Here the CDR3 DNA reads TGCAGCGTTGACGCCGGAGATACGCAGTATTTT. Translation gives CSVDAGDTQYF. The chain couples TRBV29-1 to TRBJ2-3; no clear D. The CDR3 totals 11 residues. Trimming took 3 bases from V and 5 from J, leaving 6 bases between them. CDR1 and CDR2 from the germline V gene are SQVTM and ANQGSEA.

This clonotype has only a few counts. CDR3 protein: CASSSIISYEQYF. CDR3 in DNA: TGCGCCAGCAGCTCGATAATCTCCTACGAGCAGTACTTC. The chain employs TRBV5-1 and TRBJ2-7, with D unresolved. The ends were cut back, 3 bases at V and 0 bases at J, with 7 bases in the middle. Germline V CDR1 and CDR2: SGHRS, YFSETQ. The CDR3 spans 13 residues.

The rearrangement uses TRBV7-8 and TRBJ2-3; possibly TRBD2 for D (7 bases). The CDR3 totals 19 residues. Trimming removed 2 bases at V and 0 bases at J, with 21 bases between. Germline-derived CDR1 and CDR2 are SGHVS and FQNEAQ. This chain's CDR3 is CASSLRVRGGPPSTDTQYF. The CDR3 DNA follows: TGTGCCAGCAGCTTACGTGTTAGGGGGGGACCTCCTAGCACAGATACGCAGTATTTT.

This chain connects TRBV7-9 to TRBJ2-5; D remains ambiguous. CDR3 length: 15 residues. Germline CDR1 is SEHNR and CDR2 is FQNEAQ (reference sequence). V lost 7 bases, J lost 2 bases, and 17 bases lay in between. The CDR3 loop is CASTSLEGIQETQYF. The CDR3 DNA reads TGTGCCAGCACCTCCCTGGAAGGCATACAAGAGACCCAGTACTTC.

CDR3 coding DNA: TGTGCCAGCAGCCAGGGCCTCCTGGCGGGAGAATACAATGAGCAGTTCTTC. Protein product: CASSQGLLAGEYNEQFF. This chain uses TRBV3-1 with TRBJ2-1; 7 bases are shared with TRBD2. There are 17 residues in the CDR3. Germline V gene data show CDR1 as LGHDT and CDR2 as YNNKEL (reference sequence). The junction had 12 bases not matched to a gene; V was cut back by 3 bases and J by 4 bases.

This chain uses TRBV28 with TRBJ1-2; D call uncertain. The V gene lost 3 bases and the J gene lost 7 bases, with 9 bases spanning the gap. From germline, CDR1 is MDHEN and CDR2 SYDVKM. The CDR3 has 12 amino acids. DNA of the CDR3: TGTGCCAGCAGTTTTCACGGGGTTGGCTACACCTTC. This sequence encodes CASSFHGVGYTF.

V and J are TRBV4-3 and TRBJ2-1; D ambiguous. This CDR3 comprises 16 residues. Looked up from germline, CDR1 is LGHNA and CDR2 is YSLEER. Trimming left V 1 base short and J 0 bases short, with 10 bases between. As DNA, the CDR3 is TGCGCCAGCAGCCAAGGAAGTACAGCCTCCTACAATGAGCAGTTCTTC. Translation: CASSQGSTASYNEQFF.